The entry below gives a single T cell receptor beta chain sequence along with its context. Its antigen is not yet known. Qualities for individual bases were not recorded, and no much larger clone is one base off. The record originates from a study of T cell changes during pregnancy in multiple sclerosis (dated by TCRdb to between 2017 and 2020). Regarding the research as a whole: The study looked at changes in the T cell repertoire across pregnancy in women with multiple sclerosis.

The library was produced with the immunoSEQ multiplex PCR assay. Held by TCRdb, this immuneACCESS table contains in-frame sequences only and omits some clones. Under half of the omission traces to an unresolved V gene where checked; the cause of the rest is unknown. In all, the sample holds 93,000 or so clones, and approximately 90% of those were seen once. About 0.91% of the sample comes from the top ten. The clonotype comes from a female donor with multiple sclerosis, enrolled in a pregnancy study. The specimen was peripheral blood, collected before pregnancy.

The CDR3 region has the sequence CASSPPRAGGFNEQFF. The nucleotide sequence is given as TGTGCCAGCTCACCTCCACGGGCGGGAGGATTCAATGAGCAGTTCTTC. Recombination connected TRBV18 to TRBJ2-1; the junction holds 8 bases that match TRBD2. The CDR3 contains 16 residues, cysteine and phenylalanine counted. CDR3 DNA only is kept here, 48 bases in frame from base 1. For CDR1 and CDR2, the germline V gene lists KGHSH and LQKENI. For this chain, trimming is 3 bases at the V end and 6 bases at the J end, and the number of junction bases without a gene match is 10.